This TCR beta chain was recorded in a study of T-cell memory formation after mild COVID-19. Study as a whole: TCR clusters largely stayed donor specific.

From germline, CDR1 is MGHRA and CDR2 YSYEKL. This CDR3 is built from 16 residues. The V end was cut by 0 bases, the J end by 4 bases, with 13 bases between. TCRdb redid the calling of the 5' RACE reads with MiXCR, one entry per CDR3 protein. Among approximately 150,000 distinct CDR3 sequences listed, 6% to 7% were seen once. The sequence came from an adult woman who had mild COVID-19 (a few samples of this study predate the infection). Cell type and time point are not known. Sequenced material: PBMCs or a T cell subset sorted from them (not recorded which). The V gene is TRBV4-1, the J gene TRBJ1-5, with no clear D. The CDR3 loop reads CASSQDTFITNQPQHF. In DNA form, the CDR3 reads TGCGCCAGCAGCCAAGATACGTTTATAACGAATCAGCCCCAGCATTTT.